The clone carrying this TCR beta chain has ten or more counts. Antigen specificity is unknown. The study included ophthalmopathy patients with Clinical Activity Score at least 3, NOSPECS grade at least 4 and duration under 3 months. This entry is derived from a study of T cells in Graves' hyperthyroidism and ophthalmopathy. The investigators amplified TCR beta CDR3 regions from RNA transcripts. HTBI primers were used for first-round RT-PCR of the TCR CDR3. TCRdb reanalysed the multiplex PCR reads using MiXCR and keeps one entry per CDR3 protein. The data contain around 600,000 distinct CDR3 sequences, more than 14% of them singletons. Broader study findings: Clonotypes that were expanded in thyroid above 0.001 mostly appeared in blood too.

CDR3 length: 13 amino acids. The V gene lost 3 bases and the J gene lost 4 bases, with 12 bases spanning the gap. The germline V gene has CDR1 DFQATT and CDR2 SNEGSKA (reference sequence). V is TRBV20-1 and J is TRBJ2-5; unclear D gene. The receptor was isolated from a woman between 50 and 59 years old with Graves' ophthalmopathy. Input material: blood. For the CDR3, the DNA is TGCAGTGCTAGTCGGCAGGATCGAGAGACCCAGTACTTC. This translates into CSASRQDRETQYF.